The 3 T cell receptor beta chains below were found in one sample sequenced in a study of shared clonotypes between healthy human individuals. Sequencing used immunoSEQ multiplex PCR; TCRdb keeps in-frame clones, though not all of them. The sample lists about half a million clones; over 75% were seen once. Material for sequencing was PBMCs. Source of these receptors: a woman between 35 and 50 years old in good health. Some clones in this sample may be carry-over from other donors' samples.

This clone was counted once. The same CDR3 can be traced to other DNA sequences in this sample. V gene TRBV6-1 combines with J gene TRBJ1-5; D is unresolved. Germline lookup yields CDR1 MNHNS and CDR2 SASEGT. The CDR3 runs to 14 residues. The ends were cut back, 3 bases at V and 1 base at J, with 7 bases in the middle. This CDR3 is CASSDGHSNQPQHF. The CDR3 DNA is TGTGCCAGCAGTGATGGTCACAGCAATCAGCCCCAGCATTTT.

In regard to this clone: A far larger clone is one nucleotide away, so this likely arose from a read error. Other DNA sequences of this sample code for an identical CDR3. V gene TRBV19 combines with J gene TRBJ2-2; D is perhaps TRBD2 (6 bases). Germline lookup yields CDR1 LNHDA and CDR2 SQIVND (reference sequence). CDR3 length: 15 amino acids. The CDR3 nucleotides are TGTGCCAGTAGTATCCCGGGAGCGAACACAGGGGAGCTGTTTTTT. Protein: CASSIPGANTGELFF.

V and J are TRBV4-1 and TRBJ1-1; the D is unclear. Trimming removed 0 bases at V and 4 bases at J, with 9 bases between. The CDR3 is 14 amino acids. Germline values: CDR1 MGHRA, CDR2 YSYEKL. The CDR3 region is CASSQEGGITEAFF. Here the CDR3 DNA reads TGCGCCAGCAGCCAAGAGGGCGGAATCACTGAAGCTTTCTTT.